The 25 T cell receptor beta chains presented below share a single source sample, sequenced in a study of T-cell reconstitution after alpha-beta-depleted transplantation in children. Unique molecular identifiers were used to barcode this TCRbeta library. A single record per CDR3 protein comes from TCRdb applying MiXCR to the PCR reads. This sample has about 460,000 distinct CDR3 sequences, with over 10% found just once. Sequences were derived from PBMCs, mostly from graft donor cells, sampled 180 days after TCRalphabeta/CD19-depleted stem cell transplant. The source is a female patient aged 2-10 years who had a stem cell transplant for aplastic anemia, so the T cells may come from the graft donor.

This clonotype was counted ten times or more. The chain couples TRBV5-6 to TRBJ2-2; D may be TRBD1 (6 bases). Germline loops: CDR1 SGHDT, CDR2 YYEEEE. V dropped 1 base and J dropped 6 bases, with 13 bases sitting between them. CDR3 size: 15 residues. CDR3 nucleotide sequence: TGTGCCAGCAGCTTGATTTGGTGGACAGCCGGGGAGCTGTTTTTT. It yields the protein CASSLIWWTAGELFF.

This CDR3 is CASSYGDRGLGEQYF. CDR3 nucleotide sequence: TGTGCCAGCAGCTACGGGGACAGGGGGCTAGGTGAGCAGTACTTC. This chain connects TRBV7-9 to TRBJ2-7, with 12 nucleotides matching TRBD1. Germline V gene sequence: CDR1 SEHNR, CDR2 FQNEAQ (reference sequence). V lost 4 bases and J lost 7; bases outside the gene matches: 8. This CDR3 has 15 residues. The full variable domain, its missing parts supplied by reference TRBV7-9 and TRBJ2-7, is DTGVSQNPRHKITKRGQNVTFRCDPISEHNRLYWYRQTLGQGPEFLTYFQNEAQLEKSRLLSDRFSAERPKGSFSTLEIQRTEQGDSAMYLCASSYGDRGLGEQYFGPGTRLTVT.

Many counts were recorded for this clonotype. The rearrangement uses TRBV29-1 and TRBJ2-2; D is unresolved. This CDR3 spans 13 amino acids. Germline V lookup: CDR1 SQVTM, CDR2 ANQGSEA. V lost 0 bases and J lost 5, with 7 bases in between. The CDR3 DNA reads as TGCAGCGTTGAAGATATTGGGACCGGGGAGCTGTTTTTT. Amino acids: CSVEDIGTGELFF.

V gene TRBV5-1 combines with J gene TRBJ2-1; tentative D call: TRBD2 (5 bases). Germline CDR1 and CDR2: SGHRS and YFSETQ. The CDR3 runs 12 residues. Trimming removed 7 bases from V and 8 bases from J, with 13 bases in between. CDR3 coding DNA: TGCGCCAGCGCCTTAGAGGGCGATGAGCAGTTCTTC. Amino acids: CASALEGDEQFF.

V is TRBV5-4 and J is TRBJ2-2; D is possibly TRBD1 (6 bases). Trimming took off 1 base at V and 6 bases at J, with 10 bases between the two ends. Germline CDR1 and CDR2: SGHNT and YYREEE (reference sequence). This CDR3 is 14 amino acids long. CDR3 loop: CASSLTGMAGELFF. CDR3 coding DNA: TGTGCCAGCAGCTTGACAGGGATGGCCGGGGAGCTGTTTTTT.

This chain joins TRBV7-9 and TRBJ1-1, with D unresolved. This CDR3 contains 16 residues. Germline CDR1 SEHNR, CDR2 FQNEAQ (reference sequence). V lost 5 bases and J 4 bases, leaving 20 bases between the germline ends. The CDR3 loop is CASSARTSPKGTEAFF. CDR3 in DNA: TGTGCCAGCAGCGCCAGAACCAGCCCAAAGGGCACTGAAGCTTTCTTT.

There are a few counts of this clonotype. V usage is TRBV5-1 and J usage is TRBJ2-6; the match to TRBD2 covers 7 bases. Germline lookup yields CDR1 SGHRS and CDR2 YFSETQ. The CDR3 covers 18 residues. V shed 3 bases and J 0 bases; nucleotides not matched to a gene: 9. CDR3 bases: TGCGCCAGCAGCTGGGGGGGGAATCCTCCCTCTGGGGCCAACGTCCTGACTTTC. Amino acids: CASSWGGNPPSGANVLTF.

This clonotype was seen more than once but under ten times. V is TRBV20-1 and J is TRBJ2-6; 8 positions agree with TRBD2. With 6 bases clipped from V and 3 bases from J, the junction kept 4 bases outside the gene matches. The CDR3 sequence is 14 residues long. Germline V gene lookup returns CDR1 DFQATT and CDR2 SNEGSKA (reference sequence). This chain's CDR3 is CSASGGSGANVLTF. CDR3 in DNA: TGCAGTGCCTCGGGAGGGAGTGGGGCCAACGTCCTGACTTTC.

This clonotype was picked up many times. V gene TRBV5-1 combines with J gene TRBJ2-1; TRBD1 is a possible D gene (7 bases). Trimming removed 4 bases at V and 1 base at J, with 12 bases between. Germline CDR1 reads SGHRS; CDR2 reads YFSETQ. The CDR3 spans 15 residues. The CDR3 coding sequence is TGCGCCAGCAGCCCTGCAGGGGGGTCCTACAATGAGCAGTTCTTC. Protein: CASSPAGGSYNEQFF.

The sample holds many counts of this clonotype. This chain joins TRBV5-1 and TRBJ2-1; 11 bases agree with TRBD2. Germline V gives CDR1 SGHRS, CDR2 YFSETQ. V gave up 5 bases and J gave up 1 base; unmatched junction bases: 2. The CDR3 extends over 15 amino acids. The CDR3 spells CASRLAGVSYNEQFF. CDR3 nucleotide sequence: TGCGCCAGCAGACTAGCGGGAGTTTCCTACAATGAGCAGTTCTTC.

This chain connects TRBV19 to TRBJ2-1; 8 nucleotides line up with TRBD2. The CDR3 covers 15 residues. V gave up 6 bases and J gave up 3 bases; unmatched junction bases: 7. Germline CDR1 reads LNHDA; CDR2 reads SQIVND (reference sequence). The CDR3 loop reads CASRYSGVLYNEQFF. The DNA for the CDR3 is TGTGCCAGTAGATATAGCGGGGTACTCTACAATGAGCAGTTCTTC.

Concerning this clonotype: Being one base from a much bigger clone, this may be a read error. This chain connects TRBV20-1 to TRBJ2-7, with 10 positions matching TRBD1. The CDR3 is 15 amino acids. Germline V gene data show CDR1 as DFQATT and CDR2 as SNEGSKA (reference sequence). The CDR3 loop reads CCPYARTGGSYEQYF. The CDR3 DNA reads as TGCTGTCCCTACGCCCGGACAGGGGGATCCTACGAGCAGTACTTC.

This clonotype was seen a handful of times. The chain links TRBV24-1 to TRBJ2-1; 8 nucleotides line up with TRBD1. Germline CDR1 reads KGHDR; CDR2 reads SFDVKD. This CDR3 has 12 residues. The CDR3 reads CAAQGAFNEQFF. The CDR3 nucleotides read TGTGCGGCTCAGGGGGCGTTTAATGAGCAGTTCTTC.

The chain combines TRBV13 with TRBJ1-2; TRBD1 might be the D (6 bases). V gave up 3 bases and J gave up 4 bases, with 12 bases separating them. The germline V gene has CDR1 PRHDT and CDR2 FYEKMQ (reference sequence). The CDR3 is made up of 14 amino acids. CDR3 in amino acids: CASSFLGGSYGYTF. CDR3 nucleotide sequence: TGTGCCAGCAGCTTTCTTGGGGGCTCCTATGGCTACACCTTC.

This clonotype has just a few counts. This chain links TRBV7-2 with TRBJ1-5, with TRBD1 matching over 9 bases. In germline, CDR1 is SGHTA, CDR2 FQGNSA. Trimming cost V 5 bases and J 4 bases; bases outside gene matches: 6. CDR3 length equals 15 residues. CDR3 in amino acids: CASSPWTGVNQPQHF. CDR3 DNA sequence: TGTGCCAGCAGCCCATGGACAGGGGTAAATCAGCCCCAGCATTTT.

Many counts were recorded for this clonotype. CDR3 coding DNA: TGTGCCAGCAGACCCGGGACTAGCGGGAGGCCGACCTACGAGCAGTACTTC. This sequence encodes CASRPGTSGRPTYEQYF. The chain employs TRBV6-4 and TRBJ2-7, with 15 bases matching TRBD2. This CDR3 region has 17 residues. Unmatched junction bases numbered 8, after V lost 6 bases and J lost 2 bases. Germline lookup yields CDR1 MRHNA and CDR2 SNTAGT.

The chain couples TRBV29-1 to TRBJ1-2, with TRBD1 identical over 7 bases. The ends lost 4 bases at V and 5 bases at J; junction bases unmatched: 7. The CDR3 is made up of 13 amino acids. Looked up from germline, CDR1 is SQVTM and CDR2 is ANQGSEA. This CDR3 reads CSVGLGGMYGYTF. CDR3 in DNA: TGCAGCGTTGGGTTAGGGGGCATGTATGGCTACACCTTC.

This clonotype was seen more than once but under ten times. J is TRBJ1-5 and V is TRBV20-1; TRBD1 matches at 8 bases. Germline CDR1 DFQATT, CDR2 SNEGSKA (reference sequence). V was clipped by 5 bases and J by 0 bases; unmatched bases: 9. This CDR3 is built from 16 residues. The DNA for the CDR3 is TGCAGTGCTTACGGGACAGGAGTTTATAGCAATCAGCCCCAGCATTTT. It translates to CSAYGTGVYSNQPQHF.

Only a few counts were recorded for this clonotype. CDR3 region: CSVDGTSGSYEQYF. The CDR3 bases are TGCAGCGTTGATGGGACTAGCGGGAGTTACGAGCAGTACTTC. The chain is built from TRBV29-1 and TRBJ2-7; 14 nucleotides agree with TRBD2. V lost 3 bases, J lost 4 bases, and 2 bases stayed unmatched. Germline V gene lookup returns CDR1 SQVTM and CDR2 ANQGSEA. This CDR3 is 14 amino acids long.

This clonotype was seen a handful of times. This sequence joins TRBV18 and TRBJ1-1; 11 nucleotides match TRBD1. CDR1 and CDR2 from the germline V gene are KGHSH and LQKENI. The CDR3 contains 13 residues. V shed 5 bases and J 11 bases; nucleotides not matched to a gene: 7. Here the CDR3 reads CASSEGTGGTAFF. The CDR3 region has the DNA TGTGCCAGCTCAGAGGGGACAGGGGGTACCGCTTTCTTT. The complete variable domain, with remaining parts taken from reference TRBV18 and TRBJ1-1, reads NAGVMQNPRHLVRRRGQEARLRCSPMKGHSHVYWYRQLPEEGLKFMVYLQKENIIDESGMPKERFSAEFPKEGPSILRIQQVVRGDSAAYFCASSEGTGGTAFFGQGTRLTVV.

This clonotype was counted a few times. This chain joins TRBV6-2 or TRBV6-3 and TRBJ2-1; TRBD1 is a possible D gene (7 bases). CDR3 length: 21 residues. CDR1 and CDR2 (germline): MNHEY, SVGEGT. V shed 5 bases and J shed 0 bases, with 29 bases lying between them. Here the CDR3 reads CASSTTGGQIAGGSSYNEQFF. In DNA, the CDR3 is TGTGCCAGCAGTACTACCGGGGGACAGATAGCTGGGGGGAGCTCCTACAATGAGCAGTTCTTC.

The sample holds a few counts of this clonotype. The chain links TRBV10-3 to TRBJ2-1, with D perhaps matching TRBD2 (5 bases). This CDR3 is built from 15 residues. V was pared by 6 bases and J by 5 bases, with 17 bases between. CDR1 and CDR2 (germline): ENHRY, SYGVKD. The CDR3 is CAISEGPPEDNEQFF. DNA for the CDR3: TGTGCCATCAGCGAAGGACCCCCGGAGGACAATGAGCAGTTCTTC.

This chain joins TRBV9 and TRBJ2-3, with a weak D call TRBD2 (5 bases). Germline-derived CDR1 and CDR2 are SGDLS and YYNGEE. This CDR3 contains 18 residues. V lost 3 bases and J 2 bases, leaving 22 bases between the germline ends. Here the CDR3 reads CASSASTRGSPLTDTQYF. The CDR3 coding sequence is TGTGCCAGCAGCGCGAGCACCCGGGGTTCCCCCCTCACAGATACGCAGTATTTT.

This clonotype showed up many times. The gene calls are TRBV5-1 and TRBJ1-5, with D possibly TRBD1 on 5 matching bases. There are 15 residues in the CDR3. The V and J ends lost 4 bases and 2 bases respectively, with 13 bases between them. Germline V CDR1 and CDR2: SGHRS, YFSETQ. The CDR3 reads CASSLEGRGNQPQHF. The CDR3 DNA reads as TGCGCCAGCAGCCTGGAGGGCAGGGGCAATCAGCCCCAGCATTTT.

The chain recombines TRBV9 with TRBJ2-2, with 8 positions matching TRBD1. CDR3 length: 15 residues. Germline-derived CDR1 and CDR2 are SGDLS and YYNGEE. V lost 3 bases and J lost 7; bases outside the gene matches: 8. Here the CDR3 DNA reads TGTGCCAGCAGCGCTCAGGGGGCGCAGGTCGGGGAGCTGTTTTTT. This codes for CASSAQGAQVGELFF.